The 22 T cell receptor beta chains reported below all come from one sample, sequenced in a study of cytomegalovirus exposure and HLA in healthy donors. The study ran its PCR with 60 Vbeta and 13 Jbeta primers. Here immunoSEQ multiplex PCR was the method, and the copy in TCRdb shows in-frame clones only, minus some. This table has about 65,000 clones, approximately 80% appearing once. Sequencing was carried out using PBMCs. The source of these receptors is a girl aged 10-17 years in good health and CMV-seropositive.

V and J are TRBV6-5 and TRBJ2-2; 11 bases are shared with TRBD2. The J segment lost 6 bases and the V segment lost 4 bases, leaving 4 bases of the junction unmatched. Per the germline V gene, CDR1 is MNHEY and CDR2 is SVGAGI. This CDR3 comprises 15 residues. The CDR3, as DNA: TGTGCCAGCAGTTTGACTAGCGGGGTCCCCGGGGAGCTGTTTTTT. This encodes CASSLTSGVPGELFF.

The V call is TRBV7-4, the J call TRBJ2-5; 7 bases are a match to TRBD2. Per germline, CDR1 SGHVT and CDR2 SQSDAQ. The J segment lost 5 bases and the V segment lost 5 bases, leaving 5 bases of the junction unmatched. The CDR3 has 13 amino acids. This CDR3 reads CASSGRGDETQYF. CDR3 in DNA: TGTGCCAGCAGCGGTCGGGGGGATGAGACCCAGTACTTC.

The gene calls are TRBV6-1 and TRBJ1-1; unclear D gene. Trimming took 6 bases from V and 3 from J, leaving 11 bases between them. In germline, CDR1 is MNHNS, CDR2 SASEGT. This CDR3 region has 13 residues. CDR3: CASSEFYHTEAFF. Written as DNA, the CDR3 is TGTGCCAGCAGCGAATTTTATCACACTGAAGCTTTCTTT.

The rearrangement joins TRBV28 to TRBJ1-1; perhaps TRBD1 as D (6 bases). This CDR3 contains 13 residues. Trimming pared 3 bases from V and 4 bases from J, leaving 9 bases between. Germline CDR1 MDHEN, CDR2 SYDVKM. The CDR3 here is CASSFSGVTEAFF. The CDR3 DNA reads TGTGCCAGCAGTTTTTCAGGGGTCACTGAAGCTTTCTTT.

V usage is TRBV7-9 and J usage is TRBJ2-5, with 13 bases lining up with TRBD2. Germline loops: CDR1 SEHNR, CDR2 FQNEAQ (reference sequence). The CDR3 runs to 17 residues. Losses at the gene ends were 3 bases for V and 6 bases for J; bases not matched to a gene: 10. DNA for the CDR3: TGTGCCAGCAGCTTCGACCCTGGACTAGCGGGAGTCCAGACCCAGTACTTC. This sequence encodes CASSFDPGLAGVQTQYF.

This clone has more than one count but fewer than ten. V usage is TRBV6-1 and J usage is TRBJ1-6, with D possibly being TRBD1 (5 bases). V shed 5 bases and J shed 8 bases, with 13 bases lying between them. CDR3 length: 14 amino acids. Looked up from germline, CDR1 is MNHNS and CDR2 is SASEGT. The CDR3 loop reads CASSRDFYDSPLHF. DNA for the CDR3: TGTGCCAGCAGTCGGGACTTCTACGATTCACCCCTCCACTTT.

This rearrangement joins TRBV30 to TRBJ1-6; 7 bases are a match to TRBD1. From germline, CDR1 is GTSNPN and CDR2 SVGIG (reference sequence). This CDR3 comprises 14 residues. V was pared by 6 bases and J by 6 bases, with 8 bases of the junction left unmatched. The CDR3 DNA follows: TGTGCCTGTACAGGGGTGGTTAGTAATTCACCCCTCCACTTT. It yields the protein CACTGVVSNSPLHF. The full variable domain, with the rest looked up from reference TRBV30 and TRBJ1-6, is SQTIHQWPATLVQPVGSPLSLECTVEGTSNPNLYWYRQAAGRGLQLLFYSVGIGQISSEVPQNLSASRPQDRQFILSSKKLLLSDSGFYLCACTGVVSNSPLHFGNGTRLTVT.

This clone was found a few times. The V gene is TRBV4-3, the J gene TRBJ2-7, with 8 nucleotides matching TRBD1. Trimming removed 0 bases from V and 5 bases from J; junction bases left unmatched: 12. Germline CDR1 is LGHNA and CDR2 is YSLEER. This CDR3 is 17 amino acids long. The CDR3 spells CASSQDLVQGVKNEQYF. DNA for the CDR3: TGCGCCAGCAGCCAAGATTTGGTACAGGGGGTAAAGAACGAGCAGTACTTC.

This chain uses TRBV10-2 with TRBJ2-7, with a weak D call TRBD1 (6 bases). Germline V gene data show CDR1 as WSHSY and CDR2 as SAAADI. V lost 1 base, J lost 6 bases, and 10 bases lay in between. The CDR3 is 13 amino acids. For the CDR3, the DNA is TGCGCCAGCAGTGAGTTTACAGGGCTCGAGCAGTACTTC. Translation: CASSEFTGLEQYF.

The chain has TRBV7-2 and TRBJ2-1; 8 bases fit TRBD2. Germline assignment: CDR1 SGHTA and CDR2 FQGNSA. CDR3 length equals 17 residues. Trimming at V came to 5 bases and at J to 0 bases, leaving 9 bases not matched to a gene. The CDR3 nucleotides read TGTGCCAGCAGCCCCTTTCAGCGGGGGTTCTCCTACAATGAGCAGTTCTTC. Its protein product is CASSPFQRGFSYNEQFF.

This chain connects TRBV28 to TRBJ2-1; TRBD2 aligns across 7 bases. Per germline, CDR1 MDHEN and CDR2 SYDVKM. The length of the CDR3 is 16 residues. V shed 5 bases and J 3 bases; nucleotides not matched to a gene: 10. Written as DNA, the CDR3 is TGTGCCAGCAGTGTATACCGGGGGGTCCGCTACAATGAGCAGTTCTTC. Translating it yields CASSVYRGVRYNEQFF.

J is TRBJ2-3 and V is TRBV10-2; no reliable D call. CDR3 length: 14 residues. The germline CDR1 and CDR2 sequences are WSHSY and SAAADI. V was shortened by 0 bases and J by 4 bases, with 8 bases between the two germline ends. The CDR3 region is CASSESLVADTQYF. The CDR3 DNA sequence: TGCGCCAGCAGTGAGTCCCTAGTTGCAGATACGCAGTATTTT.

The chain links TRBV30 to TRBJ2-1; TRBD1 is a possible D gene (6 bases). The ends were cut back, 5 bases at V and 4 bases at J, with 18 bases in the middle. The germline V gene encodes CDR1 GTSNPN and CDR2 SVGIG (reference sequence). The CDR3 has 15 amino acids. In DNA, the CDR3 is TGTGCCTGGTCCAAAGAACCCACAGGGTACAATGAGCAGTTCTTC. This translates into CAWSKEPTGYNEQFF.

This clone was found once. The chain employs TRBV5-1 and TRBJ2-5, with 7 bases matching TRBD1. The CDR3 covers 13 residues. Trimming took 4 bases from V and 5 from J; bases not matched to a gene: 5. In germline, CDR1 is SGHRS, CDR2 YFSETQ. CDR3 in amino acids: CASSPQGTETQYF. The CDR3 DNA reads TGCGCCAGCAGCCCACAGGGGACGGAGACCCAGTACTTC.

This chain links TRBV9 with TRBJ2-2; possible D gene TRBD2, 6 bases. The ends were cut back, 0 bases at V and 2 bases at J, with 8 bases in the middle. From germline, CDR1 is SGDLS and CDR2 YYNGEE. The CDR3 is 15 residues long. CDR3 bases: TGTGCCAGCAGCGTAGCGGGACTTAACACCGGGGAGCTGTTTTTT. Its protein product is CASSVAGLNTGELFF.

The chain couples TRBV5-1 to TRBJ1-1; the match to TRBD1 covers 7 bases. Unmatched junction bases numbered 10, after V lost 5 bases and J lost 9 bases. Germline V lookup: CDR1 SGHRS, CDR2 YFSETQ. This CDR3 contains 13 residues. The CDR3 reads CASRVQGLKQAFF. CDR3 sequence (DNA): TGCGCCAGCAGAGTACAGGGGCTTAAGCAAGCTTTCTTT.

J is TRBJ1-4 and V is TRBV30, with D possibly matching TRBD1 (5 bases). The CDR3 consists of 16 residues. CDR1 is GTSNPN, CDR2 SVGIG, per germline (reference sequence). The V gene lost 1 base and the J gene lost 0 bases, with 12 bases spanning the gap. CDR3 DNA: TGTGCCTGGAGTGACCCCTTGGGGCCAACTAATGAAAAACTGTTTTTT. This sequence encodes CAWSDPLGPTNEKLFF.

This sequence joins TRBV6-1 and TRBJ2-1; 7 nucleotides align to TRBD1. The CDR3 is 15 amino acids. The V gene's germline CDR1 is MNHNS and CDR2 SASEGT. Germline trimming cut 3 bases from V and 9 bases from J; bases unmatched to any gene: 11. The CDR3 DNA reads TGTGCCAGCAGTGAGTATACAGGGGAAGGCAGTGAGCAGTTCTTC. As protein: CASSEYTGEGSEQFF.

The gene calls are TRBV28 and TRBJ1-2; D gene ambiguous. Per germline, CDR1 MDHEN and CDR2 SYDVKM. The CDR3 totals 12 residues. The ends were cut back, 4 bases at V and 5 bases at J, with 8 bases in the middle. The CDR3: CASSSAVYGYTF. The CDR3 bases are TGTGCCAGCAGTTCGGCGGTGTATGGCTACACCTTC.

The chain links TRBV11-2 to TRBJ1-1, with D possibly matching TRBD1 (5 bases). The V gene lost 0 bases and the J gene lost 5 bases, with 22 bases spanning the gap. Germline V gene sequence: CDR1 SGHAT, CDR2 FQNNGV. This CDR3 comprises 18 residues. Here the CDR3 reads CASSLDVNKGQAGTEAFF. The CDR3 bases are TGTGCCAGCAGCTTAGATGTTAACAAGGGGCAGGCAGGGACTGAAGCTTTCTTT.

This chain joins TRBV25-1 and TRBJ2-2; a possible D gene is TRBD1 (5 bases). In germline, CDR1 is MGHDK, CDR2 SYGVNS. Trimming left V 6 bases short and J 3 bases short, with 11 bases between. The CDR3 is 14 amino acids. CDR3: CASRVTGDTGELFF. In DNA, the CDR3 is TGTGCCAGCAGAGTTACAGGAGACACCGGGGAGCTGTTTTTT.

In nucleotides, the CDR3 is TGCAGCGTTGGACTAGCGGGGGGCAATGAGCAGTTCTTC. Translated: CSVGLAGGNEQFF. This chain joins TRBV29-1 and TRBJ2-1; 13 positions agree with TRBD2. Per germline, CDR1 SQVTM and CDR2 ANQGSEA. CDR3 length: 13 residues. J lost 6 bases, V lost 4 bases, and 0 bases had no gene match.